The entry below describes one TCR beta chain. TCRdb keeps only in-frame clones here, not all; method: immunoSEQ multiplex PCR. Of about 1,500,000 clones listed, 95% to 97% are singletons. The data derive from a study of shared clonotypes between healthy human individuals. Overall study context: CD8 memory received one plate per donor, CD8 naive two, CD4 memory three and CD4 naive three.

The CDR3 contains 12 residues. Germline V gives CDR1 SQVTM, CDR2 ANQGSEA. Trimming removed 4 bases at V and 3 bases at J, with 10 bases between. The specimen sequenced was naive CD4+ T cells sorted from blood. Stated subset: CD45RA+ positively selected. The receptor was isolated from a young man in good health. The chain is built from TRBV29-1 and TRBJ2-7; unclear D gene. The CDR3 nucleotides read TGCAGCGTTGCGGAACAGCTCTACGAGCAGTACTTC. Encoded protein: CSVAEQLYEQYF.